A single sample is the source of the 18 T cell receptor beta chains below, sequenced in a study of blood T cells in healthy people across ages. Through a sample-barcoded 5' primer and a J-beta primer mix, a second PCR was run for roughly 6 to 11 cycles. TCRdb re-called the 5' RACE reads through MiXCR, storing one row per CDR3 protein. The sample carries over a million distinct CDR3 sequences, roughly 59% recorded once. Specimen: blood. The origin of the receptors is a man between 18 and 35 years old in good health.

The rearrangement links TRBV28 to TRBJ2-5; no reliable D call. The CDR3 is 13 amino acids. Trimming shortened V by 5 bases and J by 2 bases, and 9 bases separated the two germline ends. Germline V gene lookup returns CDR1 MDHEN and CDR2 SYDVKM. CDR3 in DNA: TGTGCCAGCAGTCCTACGGAGCAAGAGACCCAGTACTTC. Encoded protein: CASSPTEQETQYF.

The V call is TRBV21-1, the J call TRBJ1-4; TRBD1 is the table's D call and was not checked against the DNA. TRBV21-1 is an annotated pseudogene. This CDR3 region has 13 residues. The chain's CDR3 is CASSGGIQEKLFF. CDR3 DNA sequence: TGTGCCAGCAGCGGGGGGATACAAGAAAAACTGTTTTTT.

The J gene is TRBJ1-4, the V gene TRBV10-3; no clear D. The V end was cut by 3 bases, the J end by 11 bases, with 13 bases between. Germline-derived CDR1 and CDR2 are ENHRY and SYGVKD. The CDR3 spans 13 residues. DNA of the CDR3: TGTGCCATCAGTGACTCTTCCGACGGGAAACTGTTTTTT. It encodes CAISDSSDGKLFF.

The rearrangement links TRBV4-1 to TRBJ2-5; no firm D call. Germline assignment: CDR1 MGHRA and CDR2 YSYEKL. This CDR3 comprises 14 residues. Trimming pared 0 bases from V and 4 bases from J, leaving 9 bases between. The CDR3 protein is CASSQDVLSETQYF. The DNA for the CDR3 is TGCGCCAGCAGCCAAGATGTCCTTTCAGAGACCCAGTACTTC.

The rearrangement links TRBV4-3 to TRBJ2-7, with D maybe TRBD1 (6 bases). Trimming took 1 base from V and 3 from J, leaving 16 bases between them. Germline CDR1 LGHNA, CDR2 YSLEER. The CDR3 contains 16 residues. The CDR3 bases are TGCGCCAGCAGCCAAGGTGGAACAGGGTGGGGCTACGAGCAGTACTTC. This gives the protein CASSQGGTGWGYEQYF.

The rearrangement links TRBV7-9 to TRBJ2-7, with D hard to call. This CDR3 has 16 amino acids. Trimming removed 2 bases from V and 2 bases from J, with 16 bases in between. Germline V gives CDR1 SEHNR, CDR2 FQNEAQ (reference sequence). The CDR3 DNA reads TGTGCCAGCAGCTTACTTGGCTCCCGATCTCCCTACGAGCAGTACTTC. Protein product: CASSLLGSRSPYEQYF.

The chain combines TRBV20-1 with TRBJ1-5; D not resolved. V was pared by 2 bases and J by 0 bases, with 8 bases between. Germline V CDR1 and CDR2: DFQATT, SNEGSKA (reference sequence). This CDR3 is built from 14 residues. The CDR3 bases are TGCAGTGCTAGACCTGGCATTAGCAATCAGCCCCAGCATTTT. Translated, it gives CSARPGISNQPQHF.

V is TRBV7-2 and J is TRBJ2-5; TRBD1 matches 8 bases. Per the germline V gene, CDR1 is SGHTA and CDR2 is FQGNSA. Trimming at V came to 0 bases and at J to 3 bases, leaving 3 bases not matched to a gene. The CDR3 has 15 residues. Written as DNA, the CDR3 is TGTGCCAGCAGCTTAGCGGACAGGGAGGAAGAGACCCAGTACTTC. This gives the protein CASSLADREEETQYF. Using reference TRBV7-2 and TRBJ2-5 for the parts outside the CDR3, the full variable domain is GAGVSQSPSNKVTEKGKDVELRCDPISGHTALYWYRQSLGQGLEFLIYFQGNSAPDKSGLPSDRFSAERTGGSVSTLTIQRTQQEDSAVYLCASSLADREEETQYFGPGTRLLVL.

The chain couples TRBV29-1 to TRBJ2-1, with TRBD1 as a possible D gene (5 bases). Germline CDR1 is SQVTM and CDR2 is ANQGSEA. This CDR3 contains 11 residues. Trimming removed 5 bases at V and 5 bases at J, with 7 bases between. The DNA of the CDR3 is TGCAGCGTTCGCAGGGACAATGAGCAGTTCTTC. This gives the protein CSVRRDNEQFF.

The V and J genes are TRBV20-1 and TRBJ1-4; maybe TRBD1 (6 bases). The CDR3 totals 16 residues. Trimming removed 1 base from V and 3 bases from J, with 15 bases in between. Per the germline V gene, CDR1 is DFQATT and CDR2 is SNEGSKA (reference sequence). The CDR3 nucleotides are TGCAGTGCTAGAGCGATCAGGACAGAAGCTAATGAAAAACTGTTTTTT. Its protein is CSARAIRTEANEKLFF.

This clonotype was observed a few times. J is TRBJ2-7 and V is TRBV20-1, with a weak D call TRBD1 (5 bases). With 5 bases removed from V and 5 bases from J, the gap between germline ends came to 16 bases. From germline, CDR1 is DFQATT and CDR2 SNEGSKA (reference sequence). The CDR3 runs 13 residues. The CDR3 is CSALPPDIDEQYF. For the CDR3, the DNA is TGCAGTGCTCTTCCCCCGGACATCGACGAGCAGTACTTC.

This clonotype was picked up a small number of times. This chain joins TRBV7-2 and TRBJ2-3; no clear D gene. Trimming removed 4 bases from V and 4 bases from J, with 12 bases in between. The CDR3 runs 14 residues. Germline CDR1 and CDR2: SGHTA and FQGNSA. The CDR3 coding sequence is TGTGCCAGCAGCTCCCTGTCCCGGTCAGATACGCAGTATTTT. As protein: CASSSLSRSDTQYF.

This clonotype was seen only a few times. The CDR3 sequence: CASSGQYRGLSEAFF. The CDR3 nucleotides are TGCGCCAGCAGCGGTCAATACAGGGGGCTTTCTGAAGCTTTCTTT. The chain links TRBV5-1 to TRBJ1-1, with 9 bases that match TRBD1. The CDR3 runs 15 residues. V shed 4 bases, J shed 6 bases, and the junction held 10 bases outside the gene matches. Germline assignment: CDR1 SGHRS and CDR2 YFSETQ.

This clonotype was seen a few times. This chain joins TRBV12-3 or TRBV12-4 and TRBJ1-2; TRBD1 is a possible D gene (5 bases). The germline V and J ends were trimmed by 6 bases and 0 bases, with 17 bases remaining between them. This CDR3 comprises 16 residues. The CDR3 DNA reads TGTGCCAGCAGCCTCACCCGACAGCTCTCTAACTATGGCTACACCTTC. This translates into CASSLTRQLSNYGYTF.

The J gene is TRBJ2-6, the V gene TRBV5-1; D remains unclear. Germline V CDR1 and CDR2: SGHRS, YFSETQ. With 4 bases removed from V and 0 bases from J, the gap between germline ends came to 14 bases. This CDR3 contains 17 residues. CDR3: CASSPLLYDSGANVLTF. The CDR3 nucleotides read TGCGCCAGCAGCCCCCTTCTTTACGACTCTGGGGCCAACGTCCTGACTTTC.

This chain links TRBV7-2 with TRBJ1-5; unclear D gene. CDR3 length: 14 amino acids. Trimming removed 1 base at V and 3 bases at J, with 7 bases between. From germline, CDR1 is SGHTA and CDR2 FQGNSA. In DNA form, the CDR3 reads TGTGCCAGCAGCTTAGAAATCAACAATCAGCCCCAGCATTTT. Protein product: CASSLEINNQPQHF. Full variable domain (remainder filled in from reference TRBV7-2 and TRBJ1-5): GAGVSQSPSNKVTEKGKDVELRCDPISGHTALYWYRQSLGQGLEFLIYFQGNSAPDKSGLPSDRFSAERTGGSVSTLTIQRTQQEDSAVYLCASSLEINNQPQHFGDGTRLSIL.

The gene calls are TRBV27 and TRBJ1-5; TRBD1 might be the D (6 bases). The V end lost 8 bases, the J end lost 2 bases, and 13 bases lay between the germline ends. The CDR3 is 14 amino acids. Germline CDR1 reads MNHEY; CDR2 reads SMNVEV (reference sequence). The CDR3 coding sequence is TGTGCCAGCTCAGGGAAGGGGGGCAATCAGCCCCAGCATTTT. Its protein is CASSGKGGNQPQHF.

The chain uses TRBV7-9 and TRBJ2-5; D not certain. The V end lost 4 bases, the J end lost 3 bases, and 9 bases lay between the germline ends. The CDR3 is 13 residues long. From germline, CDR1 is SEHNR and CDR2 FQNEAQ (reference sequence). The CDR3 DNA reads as TGTGCCAGCAGCTCCCCCTCTGAAGAGACCCAGTACTTC. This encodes CASSSPSEETQYF.